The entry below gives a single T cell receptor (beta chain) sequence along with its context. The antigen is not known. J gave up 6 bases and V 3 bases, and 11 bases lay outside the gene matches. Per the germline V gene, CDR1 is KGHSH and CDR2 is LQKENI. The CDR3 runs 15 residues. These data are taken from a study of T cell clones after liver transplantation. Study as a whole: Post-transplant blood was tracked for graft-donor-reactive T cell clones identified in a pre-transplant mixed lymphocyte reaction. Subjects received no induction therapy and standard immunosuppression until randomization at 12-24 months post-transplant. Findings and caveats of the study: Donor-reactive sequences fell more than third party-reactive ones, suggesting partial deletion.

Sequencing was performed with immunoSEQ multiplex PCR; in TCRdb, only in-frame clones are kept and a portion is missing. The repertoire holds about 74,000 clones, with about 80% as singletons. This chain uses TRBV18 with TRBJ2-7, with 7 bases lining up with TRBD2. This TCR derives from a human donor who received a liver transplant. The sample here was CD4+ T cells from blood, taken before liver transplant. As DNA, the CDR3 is TGTGCCAGCTCACCCGGAATAACTAGCGAGAGCGAGCAGTACTTC. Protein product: CASSPGITSESEQYF. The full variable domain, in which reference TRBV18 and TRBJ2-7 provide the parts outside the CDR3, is NAGVMQNPRHLVRRRGQEARLRCSPMKGHSHVYWYRQLPEEGLKFMVYLQKENIIDESGMPKERFSAEFPKEGPSILRIQQVVRGDSAAYFCASSPGITSESEQYFGPGTRLTVT.